The 27 T cell receptor beta chains listed next were all sequenced from one sample in a study of blood T cell repertoires in COVID-19. TCRdb keeps only in-frame clones here, not all; method: immunoSEQ multiplex PCR. The table lists some 110,000 clones, 84% of them singletons. Sequencing input: peripheral blood. These receptors all come from a woman aged 60-75 years with acute or convalescent COVID-19.

The chain carries TRBV7-9 and TRBJ2-3, with D maybe TRBD2 (5 bases). V lost 5 bases and J lost 0, with 12 bases in between. The CDR3 contains 15 residues. Germline V gives CDR1 SEHNR, CDR2 FQNEAQ (reference sequence). The CDR3 region has the DNA TGTGCCAGCAGCCCAAACGGGGAGAGCACAGATACGCAGTATTTT. This codes for CASSPNGESTDTQYF.

The chain is built from TRBV2 and TRBJ2-1; TRBD2 matches 11 bases. Germline V gene sequence: CDR1 SNHLY, CDR2 FYNNEI. The CDR3 is made up of 14 amino acids. Losses at the gene ends were 8 bases for V and 8 bases for J; bases not matched to a gene: 8. This chain's CDR3 is CASRTSGYQDEQFF. As DNA, the CDR3 is TGTGCCAGCCGGACTAGCGGGTACCAGGATGAGCAGTTCTTC.

This clone has only a few counts. V is TRBV7-9 and J is TRBJ2-1; TRBD2 agrees at 15 bases. The CDR3 contains 15 residues. V trimming: 5 bases; J trimming: 8 bases; junction bases outside the gene matches: 4. Germline V CDR1 and CDR2: SEHNR, FQNEAQ (reference sequence). CDR3 bases: TGTGCCAGCAGCCGGACTAGCGGGGGGGCCGATGAGCAGTTCTTC. Its protein is CASSRTSGGADEQFF. Supplemented by reference TRBV7-9 and TRBJ2-1, the full variable domain reads DTGVSQNPRHKITKRGQNVTFRCDPISEHNRLYWYRQTLGQGPEFLTYFQNEAQLEKSRLLSDRFSAERPKGSFSTLEIQRTEQGDSAMYLCASSRTSGGADEQFFGPGTRLTVL.

V usage is TRBV11-2 and J usage is TRBJ1-1; 7 nucleotides match TRBD1. Losses at the gene ends were 4 bases for V and 5 bases for J; bases not matched to a gene: 7. CDR1 and CDR2 from the germline V gene are SGHAT and FQNNGV. The CDR3 spans 14 residues. The CDR3 DNA reads TGTGCCAGCAGCTCCACAGGGGACGGAACTGAAGCTTTCTTT. Translated: CASSSTGDGTEAFF.

This clone came up a few times. The same CDR3 also results from other DNA sequences found in this sample. CDR3: CATSRDAGGTEAFF. The CDR3 DNA sequence: TGTGCCACCAGCAGAGACGCGGGAGGGACTGAAGCTTTCTTT. This chain links TRBV15 with TRBJ1-1, with D uncertain. The CDR3 covers 14 residues. Germline V gene data show CDR1 as LNHNV and CDR2 as YYDKDF (reference sequence). V was pared by 0 bases and J by 5 bases, with 10 bases between.

The V call is TRBV25-1, the J call TRBJ2-5, with 12 bases aligning to TRBD2. The germline gives CDR1 MGHDK, CDR2 SYGVNS. This CDR3 is 17 amino acids long. Trimming removed 5 bases from V and 5 bases from J; junction bases left unmatched: 12. The CDR3 nucleotides read TGTGCCAGCAGTCGAACTAGCGGGGGGCCAGTGGGGGAGACCCAGTACTTC. Translation gives CASSRTSGGPVGETQYF.

The gene calls are TRBV30 and TRBJ1-2; tentative D call: TRBD1 (6 bases). CDR1 and CDR2 (germline): GTSNPN, SVGIG (reference sequence). The CDR3 spans 13 residues. V was pared by 2 bases and J by 8 bases, with 15 bases between. CDR3 nucleotide sequence: TGTGCCTGGAGTCCAGCAGGGGCTTACGGCTACACCTTC. Protein product: CAWSPAGAYGYTF.

This rearrangement joins TRBV2 to TRBJ2-5; 12 bases line up with TRBD1. The CDR3 length is 16 residues. Germline V lookup: CDR1 SNHLY, CDR2 FYNNEI. With 4 bases clipped from V and 3 bases from J, the junction kept 6 bases outside the gene matches. The CDR3 region has the DNA TGTGCCAGCAGTGGGCCGGGGACAGGGGGCGAAGAGACCCAGTACTTC. It codes for CASSGPGTGGEETQYF.

The chain recombines TRBV28 with TRBJ1-2, with D perhaps matching TRBD1 (5 bases). Looked up from germline, CDR1 is MDHEN and CDR2 is SYDVKM. CDR3 length equals 13 residues. Trimming removed 5 bases from V and 0 bases from J, with 7 bases in between. CDR3 bases: TGTGCCAGCAGTCGACAGCCTAACTATGGCTACACCTTC. It codes for CASSRQPNYGYTF.

The chain combines TRBV7-9 with TRBJ1-4; D is ambiguous. V was shortened by 1 base and J by 8 bases, with 11 bases between the two germline ends. Germline assignment: CDR1 SEHNR and CDR2 FQNEAQ (reference sequence). The CDR3 is 14 residues long. The CDR3 DNA follows: TGTGCCAGCAGCTTAGGAGTGGTTGCAGAAAAACTGTTTTTT. Translating it yields CASSLGVVAEKLFF.

The chain couples TRBV10-1 to TRBJ2-2; 8 nucleotides agree with TRBD1. In germline, CDR1 is WNHNN, CDR2 SYGVQD (reference sequence). There are 15 residues in the CDR3. V gave up 6 bases and J gave up 4 bases; unmatched junction bases: 7. The CDR3 DNA reads TGCGCCAGCAGCCACGGACAGGGTACCACCGGGGAGCTGTTTTTT. It encodes CASSHGQGTTGELFF.

This chain links TRBV5-6 with TRBJ1-2; D is possibly TRBD1 (6 bases). Germline V gene lookup returns CDR1 SGHDT and CDR2 YYEEEE. Trimming pared 2 bases from V and 2 bases from J, leaving 10 bases between. The CDR3 is 14 amino acids. The DNA of the CDR3 is TGTGCCAGCAGCTTTGAGGGGGAAAACTATGGCTACACCTTC. Translation gives CASSFEGENYGYTF.

This chain joins TRBV7-7 and TRBJ2-1, with 8 bases identical to TRBD1. The CDR3 length is 14 residues. Germline assignment: CDR1 SSHAT and CDR2 FNYEAQ (reference sequence). J gave up 8 bases and V 5 bases, and 8 bases lay outside the gene matches. The CDR3 DNA reads as TGTGCCAGCAGCCCGCCCGGACAGGGACATGAGCAGTTCTTC. It translates to CASSPPGQGHEQFF.

V and J are TRBV30 and TRBJ2-6, with D uncertain. Between the trimmed V and J ends, which lost 4 bases and 0 bases, there was a span of 10 bases. Germline V gives CDR1 GTSNPN, CDR2 SVGIG (reference sequence). This CDR3 region has 15 residues. Here the CDR3 DNA reads TGTGCCTGGACCCTAGATCCCTCTGGGGCCAACGTCCTGACTTTC. This codes for CAWTLDPSGANVLTF. Looking up the rest from reference TRBV30 and TRBJ2-6 gives the full variable domain: SQTIHQWPATLVQPVGSPLSLECTVEGTSNPNLYWYRQAAGRGLQLLFYSVGIGQISSEVPQNLSASRPQDRQFILSSKKLLLSDSGFYLCAWTLDPSGANVLTFGAGSRLTVL.

The chain employs TRBV29-1 and TRBJ2-2, with a tentative D call TRBD1 (6 bases). Per germline, CDR1 SQVTM and CDR2 ANQGSEA. Trimming left V 6 bases short and J 5 bases short, with 10 bases between. This CDR3 is 12 amino acids long. As DNA, the CDR3 is TGCAGCGTACCCGACAGGACCGGGGAGCTGTTTTTT. This translates into CSVPDRTGELFF.

The V gene is TRBV3-1 (or the pseudogene TRBV3-2), the J gene TRBJ2-2, with a weak D call TRBD2 (5 bases). The CDR3 contains 17 residues. Germline V gene data show CDR1 as LGHDT and CDR2 as YNNKEL (reference sequence). Trimming left V 1 base short and J 4 bases short, with 16 bases between. The CDR3 DNA follows: TGTGCCAGCAGCCAAGTTTTGACGAGGGTGGGCACCGGGGAGCTGTTTTTT. Translation: CASSQVLTRVGTGELFF.

The chain's CDR3 is CASSPGGRDYGYTF. The CDR3 DNA follows: TGCGCCAGCAGCCCAGGGGGCAGGGACTATGGCTACACCTTC. This chain uses TRBV5-1 with TRBJ1-2, with 8 nucleotides matching TRBD1. Germline V gene lookup returns CDR1 SGHRS and CDR2 YFSETQ. This CDR3 is built from 14 residues. V lost 4 bases to trimming and J lost 3 bases; unmatched junction nucleotides: 5.

The chain is built from TRBV3-1 (or the pseudogene TRBV3-2) and TRBJ2-7; a possible D gene is TRBD2 (5 bases). The germline V gene encodes CDR1 LGHDT and CDR2 YNNKEL (reference sequence). This CDR3 has 11 amino acids. With 5 bases removed from V and 3 bases from J, the gap between germline ends came to 5 bases. The CDR3, as DNA: TGTGCCAGCAGCAGCGGCTACGAGCAGTACTTC. Its protein is CASSSGYEQYF.

The gene calls are TRBV28 and TRBJ1-2; tentative D call: TRBD1 (5 bases). This CDR3 is 13 amino acids long. V was cut by 2 bases and J by 4 bases, with 8 bases left in between. CDR1 MDHEN and CDR2 SYDVKM come from the germline V gene. CDR3 protein: CASSLQGSYGYTF. CDR3 bases: TGTGCCAGCAGTTTACAGGGATCCTATGGCTACACCTTC.

This chain uses TRBV6-5 with TRBJ2-5, with 9 positions matching TRBD1. From germline, CDR1 is MNHEY and CDR2 SVGAGI. V trimming: 5 bases; J trimming: 5 bases; junction bases outside the gene matches: 9. CDR3 length: 15 amino acids. CDR3 sequence reads: CASSKSRDRVETQYF. CDR3 in DNA: TGTGCCAGCAGTAAGAGCCGGGACAGGGTCGAGACCCAGTACTTC.

V usage is TRBV5-5 and J usage is TRBJ1-4; possible D gene TRBD1, 5 bases. CDR3 length: 14 residues. The germline CDR1 and CDR2 sequences are SGHKS and YYEKEE (reference sequence). Trimming removed 0 bases from V and 8 bases from J, with 11 bases in between. CDR3 residues: CASSLVREGEKLFF. The CDR3 bases are TGTGCCAGCAGCTTGGTCAGGGAGGGAGAAAAACTGTTTTTT.

This chain connects TRBV19 to TRBJ2-1, with 7 bases that match TRBD2. Germline V gives CDR1 LNHDA, CDR2 SQIVND (reference sequence). The junction had 6 bases not matched to a gene; V was cut back by 3 bases and J by 1 base. The length of the CDR3 is 16 residues. The CDR3 sequence: CASSIGGGGSYNEQFF. The CDR3 DNA follows: TGTGCCAGTAGTATTGGGGGGGGAGGTTCCTACAATGAGCAGTTCTTC.

This chain joins TRBV6-5 and TRBJ1-5, with 7 bases that match TRBD1. Germline V gene lookup returns CDR1 MNHEY and CDR2 SVGAGI. After removal of 6 bases from V and 8 bases from J, the junction contained 10 bases not matched to a gene. This CDR3 contains 14 residues. CDR3 DNA sequence: TGTGCCAGCAGATCCGGGACAGAATTCGAGCCCCAGCATTTT. Translated, it gives CASRSGTEFEPQHF.

The chain combines TRBV7-2 with TRBJ2-5, with D possibly TRBD2 on 7 matching bases. CDR3 length: 15 amino acids. Germline values: CDR1 SGHTA, CDR2 FQGNSA. Between the trimmed V and J ends, which lost 5 bases and 0 bases, there was a span of 13 bases. The CDR3 sequence: CASSAGGPYQETQYF. CDR3 in DNA: TGTGCCAGCAGCGCCGGGGGGCCTTACCAAGAGACCCAGTACTTC.

V and J are TRBV28 and TRBJ1-3; TRBD1 aligns across 7 bases. The CDR3 covers 15 residues. The V and J ends lost 3 bases and 4 bases, in that order; junction bases with no gene match: 6. Looked up from germline, CDR1 is MDHEN and CDR2 is SYDVKM. CDR3 sequence: CASSFDRERGNTIYF. The CDR3 DNA is TGTGCCAGCAGTTTTGACAGGGAGCGAGGAAACACCATATATTTT.

The chain carries TRBV30 and TRBJ2-3; 9 bases are a match to TRBD2. The CDR3 is 15 amino acids. The trim removed 4 bases at V and 2 bases at J, leaving 7 bases unmatched. The germline V gene encodes CDR1 GTSNPN and CDR2 SVGIG (reference sequence). The CDR3 DNA is TGTGCCTGGAAACCCGGACTAGCGCCCACAGATACGCAGTATTTT. Translating gives CAWKPGLAPTDTQYF.

The rearrangement joins TRBV7-9 to TRBJ2-5; D might be TRBD1 (5 bases). CDR3 size: 12 residues. Germline V gene data show CDR1 as SEHNR and CDR2 as FQNEAQ (reference sequence). Trimming stripped 8 bases from V and 2 bases from J, with 9 bases between. CDR3 amino acids: CASFRQQETQYF. CDR3 in DNA: TGTGCCAGCTTTAGACAGCAAGAGACCCAGTACTTC.